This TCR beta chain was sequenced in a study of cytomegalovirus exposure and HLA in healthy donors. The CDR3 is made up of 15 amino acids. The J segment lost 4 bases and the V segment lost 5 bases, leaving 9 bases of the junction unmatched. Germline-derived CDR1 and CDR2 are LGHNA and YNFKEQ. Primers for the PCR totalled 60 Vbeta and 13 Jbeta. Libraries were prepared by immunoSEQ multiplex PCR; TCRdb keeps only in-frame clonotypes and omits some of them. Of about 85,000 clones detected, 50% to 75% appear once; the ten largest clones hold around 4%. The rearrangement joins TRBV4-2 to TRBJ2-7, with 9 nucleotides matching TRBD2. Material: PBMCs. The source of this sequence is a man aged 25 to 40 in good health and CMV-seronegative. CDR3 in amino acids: CASSSRLAGKYEQYF. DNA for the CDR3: TGTGCCAGCAGCTCCAGGCTAGCGGGGAAATACGAGCAGTACTTC.